The entry that follows covers one TCR beta chain sequence. Its target is not known. Trimming cost V 6 bases and J 3 bases, with 21 bases left between them. The CDR3 totals 17 residues. Per germline, CDR1 SGHAT and CDR2 FQNNGV. This sample is drawn from a study of CD8+CD57+ T cells in acquired aplastic anemia. Study summary: The mean DNA yield obtained from sorted CD4+ and CD8+ cells came to 3 to 3.5 ug. General study points: Researchers report that around 29 CD8+ CDR3 sequences appeared in both patients and controls. Controls did not differ significantly from patients in CD8+ Simpson's diversity.

According to the study, genomic DNA was the template for TCR beta VDJ and CDR3 profiling. TCRdb itself ran the reads through MiXCR, one entry per CDR3 protein. The sample carries 350,000 to 450,000 distinct CDR3 sequences, 55% to 70% recorded once. The sequencing sample was made of sorted CD4+, CD8+, or CD8+CD57+ T cells (not recorded which) from PBMCs. The chain carries TRBV11-2 and TRBJ1-3; D remains ambiguous. This sequence was found in a human donor in good health, serving as a control. The DNA of the CDR3 is TGTGCCAGCAGGGCGGAAGCTTGGGCCCGAGGTGGAAACACCATATATTTT. This translates into CASRAEAWARGGNTIYF. Using reference TRBV11-2 and TRBJ1-3 for the parts outside the CDR3, the full variable domain is EAGVAQSPRYKIIEKRQSVAFWCNPISGHATLYWYQQILGQGPKLLIQFQNNGVVDDSQLPKDRFSAERLKGVDSTLKIQPAKLEDSAVYLCASRAEAWARGGNTIYFGEGSWLTVV.